This T cell receptor (beta chain) was recovered during a study of OX40 agonist ivuxolimab in advanced cancers. Study details: Those enrolled were 80% to 85% male, with a mean age of around 60 years and ages from about 20 to 85.

Study results and limitations: Within 6 weeks, CD4+ and CD8+ blood T cells expanded clonally at 0.1 to 3.0 mg/kg. Clonal expansion was among the lowest in partial responders at 0.1-3.0 mg/kg, especially CD8+.

Data came from immunoSEQ multiplex PCR; TCRdb stores just in-frame clones and leaves some out. The sample yields tens of thousands of clones, about 85% seen once. This clone was recorded once. Its antigen is still unknown. The germline V gene encodes CDR1 LNHDA and CDR2 SQIVND (reference sequence). The J segment lost 0 bases and the V segment lost 9 bases, leaving 6 bases of the junction unmatched. CDR3 length equals 14 residues. The sample consisted of CD4+ or CD8+ T cells sorted from blood, taken in a trial of the OX40 agonist ivuxolimab. This chain uses TRBV19 with TRBJ2-7, with 9 bases lining up with TRBD2. The receptor's source is an adult with an advanced solid tumor such as melanoma, head and neck, liver or kidney cancer. CDR3 loop: CASNSGGSSYEQYF. DNA of the CDR3: TGTGCCAGCAATAGCGGGGGAAGCTCCTACGAGCAGTACTTC.